Following are 32 T cell receptor beta chains from one sample sequenced in a study of shared clonotypes between healthy human individuals. Produced via immunoSEQ multiplex PCR; TCRdb's table is partial and in-frame only. The sample carries 2.3 million or so clones, more than 80% recorded once. Sequenced material: naive CD4+ T cells from PBMCs. As for subset: CD45RA+ positively selected. These receptors were taken from a man younger than 30 in good health. Some clones in this sample may be carry-over from other donors' samples.

The V call is TRBV11-2, the J call TRBJ2-2; D may correspond to TRBD1 or TRBD2 (6 bases each). Germline CDR1 SGHAT, CDR2 FQNNGV. The CDR3 is 15 amino acids. Trimming stripped 1 base from V and 7 bases from J, with 13 bases between. The CDR3 protein is CASSLVARGGGELFF. The CDR3 DNA follows: TGTGCCAGCAGCTTAGTCGCCAGGGGAGGCGGGGAGCTGTTTTTT.

CDR3 region: CASSLGVYGYTF. The DNA of the CDR3 is TGTGCCAGCAGCTTAGGGGTCTATGGCTACACCTTC. The gene calls are TRBV7-9 and TRBJ1-2; D remains ambiguous. Trimming pared 1 base from V and 4 bases from J, leaving 4 bases between. The length of the CDR3 is 12 residues. Per the germline V gene, CDR1 is SEHNR and CDR2 is FQNEAQ (reference sequence).

In this sample, this clone turned up once. In nucleotides, the CDR3 is TGTGCCAGCAGTGACGGCGGAGGGCCGAATCAGCCCCAGCATTTT. Its translation: CASSDGGGPNQPQHF. The V gene is TRBV6-4, the J gene TRBJ1-5, with D unresolved. V was clipped by 2 bases and J by 4 bases, with 12 bases between them. The CDR3 length is 15 residues. CDR1 is MRHNA and CDR2 is SNTAGT in the germline V gene.

This chain uses TRBV10-1 with TRBJ2-7; no reliable D call. Germline V gene data show CDR1 as WNHNN and CDR2 as SYGVQD (reference sequence). V lost 5 bases to trimming and J lost 5 bases, with 16 bases between them. The CDR3 is 14 amino acids. CDR3 nucleotide sequence: TGCGCCAGCAGTTCTACCACCGATATCCACGAGCAGTACTTC. This translates into CASSSTTDIHEQYF.

The chain carries TRBV7-9 and TRBJ2-5; 8 nucleotides line up with TRBD2. The assigned J gene may be wrong: the sequence end matches TRBJ2-7 better. The CDR3 length is 14 residues. Germline V gene sequence: CDR1 SEHNR, CDR2 FQNEAQ (reference sequence). The CDR3 protein is CASSESGGTYEQYF. The CDR3 DNA is TGTGCCAGCAGCGAAAGCGGGGGCACCTACGAGCAGTACTTC.

In DNA, the CDR3 is TGTGCCAGCGGATTAGCGGGGTTCTCCTACGAGCAGTACTTC. This encodes CASGLAGFSYEQYF. The chain combines TRBV2 with TRBJ2-7, with 8 bases fitting TRBD2. CDR1 and CDR2 from the germline V gene are SNHLY and FYNNEI. This CDR3 contains 14 residues. V gave up 8 bases and J gave up 0 bases; unmatched junction bases: 6.

This rearrangement joins TRBV5-1 to TRBJ2-1; D is unresolved. The germline V and J ends were trimmed by 5 bases and 0 bases, with 15 bases remaining between them. CDR1 SGHRS and CDR2 YFSETQ come from the germline V gene. The CDR3 contains 16 residues. The CDR3: CASRPSQSSSYNEQFF. As DNA, the CDR3 is TGCGCCAGCAGGCCTTCGCAGTCGAGCTCCTACAATGAGCAGTTCTTC. Together with reference TRBV5-1 and TRBJ2-1, the CDR3 gives the full variable domain: KAGVTQTPRYLIKTRGQQVTLSCSPISGHRSVSWYQQTPGQGLQFLFEYFSETQRNKGNFPGRFSGRQFSNSRSEMNVSTLELGDSALYLCASRPSQSSSYNEQFFGPGTRLTVL.

The chain recombines TRBV5-1 with TRBJ1-1; no clear D gene. CDR1 and CDR2 from the germline V gene are SGHRS and YFSETQ. Trimming took 2 bases from V and 1 from J, leaving 12 bases between them. The CDR3 has 15 residues. This CDR3 is CASSFPGEGNTEAFF. The CDR3 region has the DNA TGCGCCAGCAGCTTCCCGGGAGAGGGGAACACTGAAGCTTTCTTT.

The chain links TRBV5-1 to TRBJ1-2, with D possibly matching TRBD1 (6 bases). CDR1 SGHRS and CDR2 YFSETQ come from the germline V gene. The CDR3 is made up of 13 amino acids. V was shortened by 4 bases and J by 6 bases, with 13 bases between the two germline ends. The chain's CDR3 is CASSPRAGDGYTF. The DNA for the CDR3 is TGCGCCAGCAGCCCCCGGGCAGGGGATGGCTACACCTTC.

Worth noting for this clone: The same CDR3 arises from other DNA sequences in this sample as well. The V gene is TRBV9, the J gene TRBJ2-3; 8 nucleotides agree with TRBD2. There are 16 residues in the CDR3. Trimming took 2 bases from V and 0 from J; bases not matched to a gene: 5. The germline V gene encodes CDR1 SGDLS and CDR2 YYNGEE. The CDR3 bases are TGTGCCAGCAGCGTCGGGAGGGGGGCAAGCACAGATACGCAGTATTTT. Translating gives CASSVGRGASTDTQYF.

A note on this clone: The same CDR3 can be traced to other DNA sequences in this sample. The chain recombines TRBV28 with TRBJ2-7; 10 positions agree with TRBD1. The germline V gene encodes CDR1 MDHEN and CDR2 SYDVKM. The J segment lost 7 bases and the V segment lost 5 bases, leaving 8 bases of the junction unmatched. The CDR3 loop spans 14 amino acids. The CDR3 DNA follows: TGTGCCAGCAGTCTCCGACAGGGGGCCGGGGAGCAGTACTTC. It codes for CASSLRQGAGEQYF.

The rearrangement links TRBV6-1 to TRBJ2-4, with D perhaps matching TRBD1 or TRBD2 (5 bases each). Deletions cut 1 base from V and 7 bases from J, with 14 bases between. This CDR3 has 15 residues. Germline V gene lookup returns CDR1 MNHNS and CDR2 SASEGT. DNA for the CDR3: TGTGCCAGCAGTGAAGGTCACCGGGACGCCAACATTCAGTACTTC. This translates into CASSEGHRDANIQYF.

The rearrangement links TRBV7-3 to TRBJ1-1; D gene unclear. The germline V gene encodes CDR1 SGHTA and CDR2 FQGTGA. The CDR3 is 14 amino acids. V was clipped by 2 bases and J by 4 bases, with 11 bases between them. This CDR3 is CASSLLGFLTEAFF. CDR3 nucleotide sequence: TGTGCCAGCAGCTTATTAGGGTTTCTCACTGAAGCTTTCTTT. Using reference TRBV7-3 and TRBJ1-1 for the parts outside the CDR3, the full variable domain is GAGVSQTPSNKVTEKGKYVELRCDPISGHTALYWYRQSLGQGPEFLIYFQGTGAADDSGLPNDRFFAVRPEGSVSTLKIQRTERGDSAVYLCASSLLGFLTEAFFGQGTRLTVV.

V gene TRBV6-5 combines with J gene TRBJ2-2; 8 bases map to TRBD1. CDR3 length: 15 amino acids. With V trimmed by 7 bases and J by 1 base, 5 bases remained unmatched. CDR1 and CDR2 from the germline V gene are MNHEY and SVGAGI. CDR3 coding DNA: TGTGCCAGCAAACCGGGACAGGTGAACACCGGGGAGCTGTTTTTT. Translating gives CASKPGQVNTGELFF.

The chain carries TRBV10-3 and TRBJ2-1; 7 nucleotides agree with TRBD2. The CDR3 spans 12 residues. Unmatched junction bases numbered 4, after V lost 4 bases and J lost 10 bases. CDR1 and CDR2 from the germline V gene are ENHRY and SYGVKD. The CDR3 coding sequence is TGTGCCATCAGTGCCAATAGCGGGGAGCAGTTCTTC. It specifies CAISANSGEQFF.

The chain uses TRBV6-5 and TRBJ1-2; 10 bases align to TRBD1. J was trimmed by 2 bases and V by 4 bases; bases with no gene match: 7. Germline loops: CDR1 MNHEY, CDR2 SVGAGI. The CDR3 consists of 16 residues. The CDR3 loop reads CASSSPRTGGNYGYTF. CDR3 nucleotides: TGTGCCAGCAGTTCCCCGCGGACAGGGGGAAACTATGGCTACACCTTC.

This clone appeared a few times. J is TRBJ1-5 and V is TRBV6-1, with 12 bases matching TRBD1. Germline values: CDR1 MNHNS, CDR2 SASEGT. This CDR3 region has 15 residues. With 3 bases clipped from V and 7 bases from J, the junction kept 4 bases outside the gene matches. The CDR3 coding sequence is TGTGCCAGCAGTGACGGGACAGGGGGCGCCCAGCCCCAGCATTTT. Its protein is CASSDGTGGAQPQHF.

The chain combines TRBV11-3 with TRBJ2-1, with D perhaps assigned TRBD1 or TRBD2 (5 bases each). CDR1 SGHNT and CDR2 YENEEA come from the germline V gene. The CDR3 extends over 16 amino acids. V was shortened by 5 bases and J by 0 bases, with 14 bases between the two germline ends. CDR3: CASSIGTASSYNEQFF. DNA of the CDR3: TGTGCCAGCAGCATTGGGACCGCCTCCTCCTACAATGAGCAGTTCTTC. The variable domain in full, with the rest retrieved from reference TRBV11-3 and TRBJ2-1, is EAGVVQSPRYKIIEKKQPVAFWCNPISGHNTLYWYLQNLGQGPELLIRYENEEAVDDSQLPKDRFSAERLKGVDSTLKIQPAELGDSAVYLCASSIGTASSYNEQFFGPGTRLTVL.

V gene TRBV25-1 combines with J gene TRBJ1-3; D is possibly TRBD1 (6 bases). This CDR3 spans 16 amino acids. Trimming removed 1 base from V and 0 bases from J, with 10 bases in between. CDR1 and CDR2 from the germline V gene are MGHDK and SYGVNS. CDR3: CASSELGGSSGNTIYF. For the CDR3, the DNA is TGTGCCAGCAGTGAATTGGGGGGCTCCTCTGGAAACACCATATATTTT.

For this clone: The sample holds other DNA sequences that translate to the same CDR3. The genes are TRBV7-2 and TRBJ2-7; 16 bases match TRBD2. V lost 5 bases, J lost 7 bases, and 8 bases stayed unmatched. The CDR3 spans 16 residues. Germline V gene sequence: CDR1 SGHTA, CDR2 FQGNSA. CDR3: CASSLGTSGRAREQYF. Written as DNA, the CDR3 is TGTGCCAGCAGCCTCGGGACTAGCGGGAGGGCCCGGGAGCAGTACTTC.

About this clone itself: Mismatch with germline at one junction end may stem from a read error. The chain carries TRBV18 and TRBJ1-4, with D unresolved. The CDR3 is 16 amino acids. Per germline, CDR1 KGHSH and CDR2 LQKENI. This CDR3 reads CASSPQQPQTNEKLFF. CDR3 DNA sequence: TGTGCCAGCTCGCCACAGCAGCCGCAAACTAATGAAAAACTGTTTTTT. Based on the CDR3 plus reference TRBV18 and TRBJ1-4, the full variable domain is NAGVMQNPRHLVRRRGQEARLRCSPMKGHSHVYWYRQLPEEGLKFMVYLQKENIIDESGMPKERFSAEFPKEGPSILRIQQVVRGDSAAYFCASSPQQPQTNEKLFFGSGTQLSVL.

The genes are TRBV2 and TRBJ2-3; 13 bases are shared with TRBD2. Germline V lookup: CDR1 SNHLY, CDR2 FYNNEI. After removal of 1 base from V and 5 bases from J, the junction contained 0 bases not matched to a gene. The CDR3 is made up of 15 amino acids. The CDR3 coding sequence is TGTGCCAGCAGTGAAGGACTAGCGGGAGGAGATACGCAGTATTTT. Translated, it gives CASSEGLAGGDTQYF.

J is TRBJ2-7 and V is TRBV5-1, with a possible D match to TRBD2 (6 bases). The V end was cut by 3 bases, the J end by 1 base, with 11 bases between. The CDR3 runs 14 residues. Germline CDR1 SGHRS, CDR2 YFSETQ. As DNA, the CDR3 is TGCGCCAGCAGCTCGTATAGCGGTTCCTACGAGCAGTACTTC. Residues: CASSSYSGSYEQYF.

The rearrangement links TRBV5-1 to TRBJ2-3, with 14 bases identical to TRBD2. The CDR3 extends over 15 amino acids. Germline V gene data show CDR1 as SGHRS and CDR2 as YFSETQ. V dropped 5 bases and J dropped 2; count of bases not matched to a gene: 1. The CDR3 loop reads CASRGLAGVTDTQYF. CDR3 bases: TGCGCCAGCAGGGGACTAGCGGGAGTCACAGATACGCAGTATTTT.

V gene TRBV5-4 combines with J gene TRBJ2-5, with 9 nucleotides matching TRBD2. Germline CDR1 reads SGHNT; CDR2 reads YYREEE (reference sequence). The V segment lost 1 base and the J segment 4 bases; nucleotides outside the gene matches: 2. This CDR3 has 14 amino acids. This CDR3 reads CASSLQTSGETQYF. In DNA form, the CDR3 reads TGTGCCAGCAGCTTGCAGACTAGCGGAGAGACCCAGTACTTC.

This clone was seen a few times. V is TRBV5-4 and J is TRBJ2-1; 9 positions match TRBD2. The length of the CDR3 is 14 residues. Per germline, CDR1 SGHNT and CDR2 YYREEE (reference sequence). Trimming took 3 bases from V and 8 from J; bases not matched to a gene: 6. CDR3 loop: CASSSGTSIDEQFF. The CDR3 DNA is TGTGCCAGCAGCTCCGGGACTAGCATCGATGAGCAGTTCTTC.

CDR3 in amino acids: CASRRSSDTQYF. CDR3 nucleotides: TGTGCCAGCAGGCGGAGTTCAGATACGCAGTATTTT. The rearrangement joins TRBV6-5 to TRBJ2-3; D is ambiguous. V lost 6 bases to trimming and J lost 4 bases, with 8 bases between them. Germline values: CDR1 MNHEY, CDR2 SVGAGI. There are 12 residues in the CDR3.

About this clone itself: The same CDR3 can be traced to other DNA sequences in this sample. The chain couples TRBV5-1 to TRBJ2-5; the D gene is possibly TRBD2 (6 bases). The CDR3 has 14 residues. Trimming took off 0 bases at V and 4 bases at J, with 10 bases between the two ends. The germline gives CDR1 SGHRS, CDR2 YFSETQ. The CDR3 DNA sequence: TGCGCCAGCAGCTTGGAAGGAGCGGGAGAGACCCAGTACTTC. Translating gives CASSLEGAGETQYF.

The chain uses TRBV5-1 and TRBJ1-1, with D hard to call. The germline V and J ends were trimmed by 4 bases and 4 bases, with 11 bases remaining between them. The CDR3 is 13 amino acids. CDR1 and CDR2 from the germline V gene are SGHRS and YFSETQ. CDR3 in amino acids: CASSLLFSTEAFF. DNA for the CDR3: TGCGCCAGCAGCCTACTCTTTAGCACTGAAGCTTTCTTT.

The chain joins TRBV5-6 to TRBJ1-5, with TRBD1 matching 10 bases. CDR1 and CDR2 from the germline V gene are SGHDT and YYEEEE. Trimming removed 4 bases from V and 7 bases from J; junction bases left unmatched: 2. The CDR3 sequence is 13 residues long. DNA for the CDR3: TGTGCCAGCAGCCGGACAGGGGGGCAGCCCCAGCATTTT. Encoded protein: CASSRTGGQPQHF.

CDR3 nucleotides: TGTGCCAGCAGCAAAACCGGGACCTTATACGAGCAGTACTTC. This sequence encodes CASSKTGTLYEQYF. This chain links TRBV9 with TRBJ2-7; either TRBD1 or TRBD2 may supply D (5 bases each). The V end lost 4 bases, the J end lost 4 bases, and 15 bases lay between the germline ends. Looked up from germline, CDR1 is SGDLS and CDR2 is YYNGEE. The CDR3 has 14 residues.

The genes are TRBV25-1 and TRBJ1-2; tentatively, D is TRBD1 (5 bases). This CDR3 is 12 amino acids long. CDR1 is MGHDK, CDR2 SYGVNS, per germline. The V end was cut by 6 bases, the J end by 7 bases, with 12 bases between. CDR3 protein: CASSRSGRGYTF. CDR3 nucleotide sequence: TGTGCCAGCAGCCGCTCGGGACGTGGCTACACCTTC.